The T cell receptor (beta chain) under discussion was sequenced for a study of a mutant IDH1 vaccine in newly diagnosed glioma. About the study: The patients were given eight vaccinations, one each in weeks 1, 3, 5, 7, 11, 15, 19 and 23. Initiation of the vaccine course occurred 4-6 weeks after radiotherapy alone, or alongside temozolomide cycles.

Produced via immunoSEQ multiplex PCR; TCRdb's table is partial and in-frame only. The data show roughly 36,000 clones, 88% seen once. This clone was recorded only once. The target antigen is unknown. In germline, CDR1 is MDHEN, CDR2 SYDVKM. Trimming removed 8 bases at V and 6 bases at J, with 19 bases between. The CDR3 is made up of 14 amino acids. The time point is: week 23, last vaccination. In every dose of vaccine, 300 ug of mutant IDH1 20-mer peptide was given alongside topical imiquimod. Sequences were derived from PBMCs, sampled from a glioma patient whose treatment included an IDH1 peptide vaccine. The V and J genes are TRBV28 and TRBJ1-1; D is perhaps TRBD1 (6 bases). This TCR was recovered from a man in his forties or fifties with glioma. DNA for the CDR3: TGTGCCAGCTGGGGGGCCCAAATTGAGGCTGAAGCTTTCTTT. It codes for CASWGAQIEAEAFF.